Below, one T cell receptor (beta chain) is given with its context. What this receptor recognizes is not known. No qualities accompany the bases; no much larger clone lies one base away. Library preparation used the immunoSEQ multiplex PCR assay. For the multiplex PCR, a mixture combining 60 forward primers for TCR Vbeta segments and 13 reverse primers for TCR Jbeta segments was used. A multiplex PCR assay on genomic DNA amplified the CDR3 region of rearranged TCR beta genes. The amplified TCR beta libraries were sequenced on the Illumina HiSeq System as 87-base-pair reads. For the original study's pipeline: A later analysis counted 75 million to 100 million unique TCR beta chains across the roughly 700 repertoires, and roughly 11 million of these chains were shared by at least two donors. Raw reads were error-corrected and collapsed into unique sequences with a nearest-neighbor algorithm that merged closely related sequences to remove PCR and sequencing errors. CDR3 sequences were aligned to IMGT reference sequences to assign V, D and J gene segments. For a sequence to be retained, a match of at least six nucleotides was required to both a V gene segment and a J gene segment. Rearrangements were classified as productive when the CDR3 lacked stop codons and remained in frame with V and J, and all other rearrangements were classified as non-productive. Following IMGT convention, CDR3 was defined as the stretch from the second conserved V-encoded cysteine up to the conserved J-encoded phenylalanine. The earlier analysis of about 610 of the donors excluded sequences that lacked an unambiguous match to a single V gene segment. In an earlier analysis of roughly 500 of the donors, V segments were called functional above 56.7% productive rearrangements and were called segregating when the between-donor standard deviation exceeded 5%. A statistical classification framework was built for diagnosing cytomegalovirus status from the catalog of TCR beta chain sequences. In a later analysis, TCR nucleotide sequences were compared against IMGT/GENE-DB human TR gene sequences so that V and J genes could be assigned. The TCRdist pipeline was used in a later analysis to assign CDR3 sequences and most-parsimonious VDJ recombination scenarios. In a later analysis, each TCR beta chain was defined by its CDR3 amino acid sequence together with its V-gene family, and reads lacking a unique V-gene family were excluded. To address suspected cross-contamination and a sequencing artifact, a later analysis removed 592 highly shared, low-generation-probability nucleotide sequences. A later analysis calculated a clonal expansion index for each public chain from normalized within-repertoire ranks of inferred template counts. In a later analysis, generation probabilities were computed using a VDJ recombination model fitted to out-of-frame rearrangements, and the results were checked against IGoR. In a later analysis, hypergeometric tests were used to score TCR-TCR, TCR-HLA and TCR-CMV co-occurrence, with a repertoire-size bias correction applied to TCR pairs. To estimate false discovery rates, a later analysis permuted the HLA or CMV assignments 20 times. In a later analysis, co-occurring TCRs were grouped with DBSCAN, and TCRdist sequence similarity was added when clustering was performed within HLA-allele-positive subsets. For co-occurrence clustering, repertoires with fewer than 30,000 or more than 120,000 public chains were excluded, along with 4 to 6 repertoires with anomalous nucleotide sharing. Held by TCRdb, this immuneACCESS table contains in-frame sequences only and omits some clones. Under half of the omission traces to an unresolved V gene where checked; the cause of the rest is unknown. V, J and clone size derive from that table, while D and trimming were established from the DNA sequence. This sample lists 120,000 or so clones; about 80% were detected once. About 3% of the sample goes to the ten largest clones.

CDR1 and CDR2 are drawn from the germline V gene: SGHDT, YYEEEE. The CDR3 runs 15 amino acids, cysteine and phenylalanine included. The sequence is cut down to CDR3 DNA, 45 bases in frame from base 1. The junction shows trimming of 0 bases on V and 4 bases on J, and the gene matches do not reach 2 bases of it. The data were taken from a study of cytomegalovirus exposure and HLA in healthy donors (dated 2017 in TCRdb). Regarding the study in general: An earlier analysis of under 600 of the donors reported 276 Gb of sequence data and around 110 million unique TCR beta sequences from approximately 180 million T cells. An early release covering more than 500 HLA-typed donors comprised approximately 290 gigabases of sequencing data and tens of millions of unique TCR sequences. Of the 350 to 400 genotyped donors, about 84% fell in the genetic ancestry cluster associated with self-reported Caucasian donors. The study was designed to test whether signatures of past pathogen exposure could be identified by cataloging public T cell receptors. The study profiled the T cell repertoires of about 720 subjects by immunosequencing and related them to cytomegalovirus serostatus. A separate validation cohort of over a hundred different subjects was used in addition to the approximately 670-subject first cohort. High-throughput TCR immunosequencing, statistical association of individual TCRs with disease status, and machine learning were combined to predict cytomegalovirus infection status. A later analysis re-examined previously published TCR beta repertoires from roughly 720 donors and added high-resolution HLA genotyping to investigate patterns of TCR occurrence. Rather than using new phenotypic data, the later analysis identified candidate immune exposures from TCR beta sequences and from how often those sequences occurred across donors. An earlier analysis of 450 to 750 of the donors used high-throughput TCR beta sequencing to judge whether each TCR beta V gene segment behaved as functional or pseudogenic. Donor age, sex, ethnicity and CMV serostatus were compiled alongside the repertoire data. Genome-wide SNP genotypes for about 55% of the roughly 670 donors were used in a later genetic analysis, which treated that subset as a discovery cohort. All discovery cohort repertoires had been generated on a single sequencing platform. HLA typing covered class I and class II loci at four-digit resolution. The number of donors typed differed by locus, with roughly 620-630 for A, B, C, DRB1 and DQB1, 522 for DQA1, about 610 for DPA1, and approximately 470 for DPB1. About five DR-DQ haplotypes were handled as single units for association and clustering, since linkage in the cohort was strong. Among 300 to 500 genotyped donors of the cohort, an average of approximately 220,000 unique TCR beta nucleotide sequences was sequenced per donor, of which roughly 18% were non-productive. Results the study describes overall, beyond this receptor: Strong co-occurrence of HLA alleles, especially DR and DQ, made assigning TCR associations to individual alleles difficult. The only immune exposure information available for the cohort was CMV serostatus. In a later analysis, most CMV-associated TCR beta chains were found to appear HLA-restricted, with HLA associations seemingly driven largely by CMV exposure. Correlated functional status among segregating V segments might be attributable to linkage disequilibrium, but an unknown experimental factor could not be ruled out. Cytomegalovirus status was reported to be diagnosed by the classifier with high specificity and sensitivity in both the original and validation cohorts. In a later analysis, HLA-associated TCR beta chains showed more clonal expansion and lower generation probabilities than non-associated chains that were equally common. A later analysis reported that several top co-occurrence clusters appeared linked to parvovirus B19, influenza, CMV and Epstein-Barr virus. In a later analysis, the rate of TCR association differed among HLA loci, with DRB1 alleles having the most associated TCRs and HLA-C alleles having the fewest. A later genetic analysis associated a missense DCLRE1C variant with V-gene and J-gene trimming of TCR beta chains, and an independent cohort replicated the association. Most TCR sequences were seen in very few donors, while some public TCRs were found in many individuals. Compared with the approximately 710-donor mean, donors in an Asian-associated ancestry cluster had fewer N-insertions in productive TCRs, according to a later genetic analysis. An earlier analysis of 587 of the donors showed that most TCR beta V segments appeared in productive rearrangements either about 87% or about 30% of the time, which broadly matched IMGT annotations. The cohort was sequenced for TCR beta chains only, and without alpha or paired-chain data the features that could be detected were limited. It was suggested by the authors that the approach could potentially be generalized to other disease states and immunological phenotypes. In a later analysis, some 18,000 TCR beta sequences were associated with specific HLA alleles at a false discovery rate of 0.05. Because HLA typing was missing for some donors at each locus, association tests included only the typed subset. Roughly uniform sequencing depth across donors was assumed in presence/absence analyses, although this assumption may not hold. Some IMGT-functional V segments, including TRBV6-2 and TRBV6-3, could not be told apart with the 87-base-pair reads, so those segments were excluded. A further reported finding was that TCR beta sequences accurately predicted the HLA-A and HLA-B alleles for most subjects in the first cohort. In vitro tests confirmed that a few of the cytomegalovirus-associated TCR beta chains recognize cytomegalovirus antigens. A total of roughly 160 TCR beta chains were listed by the study as associated with cytomegalovirus. The sequencing pipeline was judged likely to have produced a cluster of highly shared sequence variants as a technical artifact. Because counts were too low, around 18 rarely observed V segments, including chromosome 9 orphons, were left out of the earlier analysis of some 600 of the donors.

The cohort was made up of approximately 700 healthy bone marrow donors. At the time of sampling, all cohort members were nominally healthy, though unrecorded immune exposures were likely present. The donor tested CMV seronegative, placing the donor among the 350 or so seronegative members of the cohort. A peripheral blood sample was collected from each donor, and TCR beta sequencing was performed on peripheral blood mononuclear cells. Genomic DNA extraction from the blood cell samples was performed with the Qiagen DNeasy Blood Extraction Kit. The TCR sequence derives from a man aged 30 to 45 in good health and CMV-seronegative. The sequencing sample was made of PBMCs. The sequence joins TRBV5-6 to TRBJ2-1, with TRBD2 matching 9 junction bases. The CDR3 is CASSLVLAGYNEQFF. The bases are TGTGCCAGCAGCTTGGTTCTAGCGGGGTACAATGAGCAGTTCTTC.